This is a list of T cell receptor beta chains from one sample in a study of beta chain features in type 1 diabetes. The data were produced by immunoSEQ multiplex PCR, yet TCRdb's version contains in-frame clones alone and is incomplete. The sample includes 150,000 to 200,000 clones, 8% to 9.5% of them seen just once. The sample comprised central memory CD4+ T cells from blood. These TCRs come from a woman in her late teens or twenties with type 1 diabetes. CDR3s include the opening cysteine and the closing phenylalanine or tryptophan. A D gene is named only where the DNA matches it firmly. Part of the rows lack a size; the others show once, few, many or a class for expanded clones.

D: TRBD2
J: TRBJ2-7
V: TRBV28
size: few
DNA: TGTGCCAGCAGTTCGGGGGGGTTAGCTTACGAGCAGTACTTC
CDR3: CASSSGGLAYEQYF

D: TRBD1
J: TRBJ1-1
V: TRBV28
size: few
DNA: TGTGGCTCGGGACAGCAACACCTGGGGACTGAAGCTTTCTTT
CDR3: CGSGQQHLGTEAFF

D: NA
J: TRBJ1-2
V: TRBV5-1
size: NA
DNA: TGCGCCAGCAGCTCTGGCAGTGTCTATGGCTACACCTTC
CDR3: CASSSGSVYGYTF

D: NA
J: TRBJ2-3
V: TRBV4-2
size: NA
DNA: TGTGCCAGCAGCTCCCGAATGCCGGGAACCGTCACAGATACGCAGTATTTT
CDR3: CASSSRMPGTVTDTQYF

D: NA
J: TRBJ1-6
V: TRBV6-6
size: few
DNA: TGTGCCAGCAGTCCACACCAGACAGATAATTCACCCCTCCACTTT
CDR3: CASSPHQTDNSPLHF

D: NA
J: TRBJ2-6
V: TRBV18
size: NA
DNA: TGTGCCAGCTCACCACGGACGCCTGGGGCCGGGGCCAACGTCCTGACTTTC
CDR3: CASSPRTPGAGANVLTF

D: NA
J: TRBJ1-4
V: TRBV5-1
size: NA
DNA: TGCGCCAGCAGCTTAGGCCAGGGGAATGAAAAACTGTTTTTT
CDR3: CASSLGQGNEKLFF

D: TRBD1
J: TRBJ2-7
V: TRBV19
size: few
DNA: TGTGCCAGCACAGGGGGCGAGCAGTACTTC
CDR3: CASTGGEQYF

D: TRBD1
J: TRBJ1-5
V: TRBV5-1
size: NA
DNA: TGCGCCAGCAGACCGGGACAGGGGAACCAGCCCCAGCATTTT
CDR3: CASRPGQGNQPQHF

D: TRBD2
J: TRBJ2-7
V: TRBV19
size: NA
DNA: TGTGCCAGTAGTGGACAAGCGGGGGGTCTCTACGAGCAGTACTTC
CDR3: CASSGQAGGLYEQYF

D: NA
J: TRBJ2-1
V: TRBV19
size: many
DNA: TGTGCCAGTACCCTCGGAGGCCCCAGCAATGAGCAGTTCTTC
CDR3: CASTLGGPSNEQFF

D: NA
J: TRBJ1-1
V: TRBV9
size: few
DNA: TGTGCCAGCAGCGAGGCCCCCAGGTTTGACACTGAAGCTTTCTTT
CDR3: CASSEAPRFDTEAFF

D: TRBD1
J: TRBJ2-6
V: TRBV10-3
size: few
DNA: TGTGCCTGCCAGGGGGCGGTTGGGGCCAACGTCCTGACTTTC
CDR3: CACQGAVGANVLTF

D: NA
J: TRBJ2-7
V: TRBV4-3
size: many
DNA: TGCGCCAGCAGCCAAGATCTCGAACTAGAGCAGTACTTC
CDR3: CASSQDLELEQYF

D: TRBD2
J: TRBJ2-3
V: TRBV11-2
size: few
DNA: TGTGCCAGCAGCTTAGCCCTAGCGGGAGGGTCAGATACGCAGTATTTT
CDR3: CASSLALAGGSDTQYF

D: TRBD2
J: TRBJ2-1
V: TRBV29-1
size: few
DNA: TGCAGCGTTGGGGGGAAAGCGGGAGGGAGCAATGAGCAGTTCTTC
CDR3: CSVGGKAGGSNEQFF

D: NA
J: TRBJ2-7
V: TRBV9
size: few
DNA: TGTGCCAGCAGCGTAGAAGGAGTTTCCTACGAGCAGTACTTC
CDR3: CASSVEGVSYEQYF

D: NA
J: TRBJ2-3
V: TRBV19
size: few
DNA: TGTGCCAGTAGTATCCCTGGCACAGATACGCAGTATTTT
CDR3: CASSIPGTDTQYF

D: NA
J: TRBJ2-1
V: TRBV7-9
size: NA
DNA: TGTGCCAGCAGCCCCCGACGGCACGCACGGGATGAGCAGTTCTTC
CDR3: CASSPRRHARDEQFF

D: TRBD1
J: TRBJ1-4
V: TRBV13
size: few
DNA: TGTGCCAGCAGCGGGGGACAGGGGGGTGCAACTAATGAAAAACTGTTTTTT
CDR3: CASSGGQGGATNEKLFF

D: NA
J: TRBJ1-1
V: TRBV5-6
size: NA
DNA: TGTGCCAGCAGCGTCTTACAGGCCGTTGAAGCTTTCTTT
CDR3: CASSVLQAVEAFF

D: NA
J: TRBJ2-2
V: TRBV7-2
size: NA
DNA: TGTGCCAGCAGCCCATACAGGGTCTCCGGGGAGCTGTTTTTT
CDR3: CASSPYRVSGELFF

D: TRBD2
J: TRBJ2-3
V: TRBV7-2
size: few
DNA: TGTGCCAGCAGCGCCGACCCGGGCCTAGCGGATTTAGATACGCAGTATTTT
CDR3: CASSADPGLADLDTQYF

D: TRBD2
J: TRBJ2-1
V: TRBV5-1
size: few
DNA: TGCGCCAGCAGCGCATCGACTAGCGGGAGAGGGGATGAGTTCTTC
CDR3: CASSASTSGRGDEFF

D: TRBD1
J: TRBJ1-2
V: TRBV27
size: NA
DNA: TGTGCCAGCCGGACAGGGGACTATGGCTACACCTTC
CDR3: CASRTGDYGYTF

D: NA
J: TRBJ1-2
V: TRBV29-1
size: few
DNA: TGCAGCGTTCTGACAGTTCGCGGCTACACCTTC
CDR3: CSVLTVRGYTF